Each of the 27 T cell receptor beta chains below was sequenced from the same sample in a study of vaccination and CD4 T cells after COVID-19. An Oncomine TCR Beta short-read assay was used to sequence the DNA from cultured CD4+ T cells. TCRdb independently ran MiXCR on the PCR reads; one entry per CDR3 protein. The sample shows 15,000 or so distinct CDR3 sequences, about 30% of them seen only once. These receptors lack a known antigen. Treatment of the sample: roughly 11-day PBMC culture with coronavirus spike peptide pools or control peptides (ViraFEST assay). Sequenced input: cultured CD4+ T cells from blood. The receptors stem from a human donor with COVID-19.

The J gene is TRBJ1-2, the V gene TRBV6-1; D ambiguous. The V and J ends lost 3 bases and 4 bases respectively, with 12 bases between them. The CDR3 consists of 14 residues. Germline values: CDR1 MNHNS, CDR2 SASEGT. CDR3 region: CASSDLKTTYGYTF. In DNA, the CDR3 is TGTGCCAGCAGTGATCTTAAAACGACCTATGGCTACACCTTC.

This chain links TRBV7-9 with TRBJ2-1, with 8 bases that match TRBD2. CDR1 and CDR2 from the germline V gene are SEHNR and FQNEAQ (reference sequence). There are 17 residues in the CDR3. V was clipped by 4 bases and J by 2 bases; unmatched bases: 10. The chain's CDR3 is CASSSRPSGGTYNEQFF. CDR3 in DNA: TGTGCCAGCAGCTCCAGACCCAGCGGGGGAACCTACAATGAGCAGTTCTTC. The whole variable domain, remainder taken from reference TRBV7-9 and TRBJ2-1, is DTGVSQNPRHKITKRGQNVTFRCDPISEHNRLYWYRQTLGQGPEFLTYFQNEAQLEKSRLLSDRFSAERPKGSFSTLEIQRTEQGDSAMYLCASSSRPSGGTYNEQFFGPGTRLTVL.

This clonotype was observed a few times. The chain is built from TRBV20-1 and TRBJ2-4; TRBD2 might be the D (7 bases). CDR3 length equals 16 residues. Germline CDR1 is DFQATT and CDR2 is SNEGSKA (reference sequence). Trimming stripped 3 bases from V and 2 bases from J, with 17 bases between. This chain's CDR3 is CSASATGGASKNIQYF. The CDR3 bases are TGCAGTGCTAGTGCGACTGGGGGGGCTTCCAAAAACATTCAGTACTTC.

This clonotype was recorded a few times. This chain joins TRBV20-1 and TRBJ1-1, with 10 bases that match TRBD1. Looked up from germline, CDR1 is DFQATT and CDR2 is SNEGSKA (reference sequence). The CDR3 spans 15 residues. V shed 3 bases and J 0 bases; nucleotides not matched to a gene: 4. This CDR3 is CSARRGTGVNTEAFF. The DNA of the CDR3 is TGCAGTGCTAGGAGAGGGACAGGGGTGAACACTGAAGCTTTCTTT.

In its sample, this clonotype was seen a few times. The rearrangement links TRBV30 to TRBJ1-2; 9 nucleotides match TRBD1. Germline trimming cut 3 bases from V and 3 bases from J; bases unmatched to any gene: 8. The CDR3 loop spans 15 amino acids. Per the germline V gene, CDR1 is GTSNPN and CDR2 is SVGIG (reference sequence). This CDR3 is CAWSRDRAFHYGYTF. DNA for the CDR3: TGTGCCTGGAGCCGGGACAGGGCTTTTCACTATGGCTACACCTTC.

This chain connects TRBV5-6 to TRBJ1-5, with D hard to call. Trimming stripped 2 bases from V and 6 bases from J, with 33 bases between. Looked up from germline, CDR1 is SGHDT and CDR2 is YYEEEE. The length of the CDR3 is 21 residues. CDR3: CASSFPGIQAKRGNLCQPQHF. The DNA for the CDR3 is TGTGCCAGCAGCTTTCCCGGTATCCAGGCCAAACGCGGAAATTTGTGTCAGCCCCAGCATTTT. Together with reference TRBV5-6 and TRBJ1-5, the CDR3 gives the full variable domain: DAGVTQSPTHLIKTRGQQVTLRCSPKSGHDTVSWYQQALGQGPQFIFQYYEEEERQRGNFPDRFSGHQFPNYSSELNVNALLLGDSALYLCASSFPGIQAKRGNLCQPQHFGDGTRLSIL.

Within the sample, this clonotype is medium-sized (0.01 to 0.1%). The rearrangement uses TRBV7-2 and TRBJ1-2; D might be TRBD1 (6 bases). Germline assignment: CDR1 SGHTA and CDR2 FQGNSA. The V end was cut by 2 bases, the J end by 7 bases, with 11 bases between. This CDR3 is built from 13 residues. The CDR3 region has the DNA TGTGCCAGCAGCTTATCAGGGGTTGGTGGCTACACCTTC. This translates into CASSLSGVGGYTF.

This chain joins TRBV14 and TRBJ1-3, with no clear D. The germline V gene has CDR1 SGHDN and CDR2 FVKESK. Trimming stripped 0 bases from V and 7 bases from J, with 7 bases between. The CDR3 sequence is 13 residues long. For the CDR3, the DNA is TGTGCCAGCAGCCAAGATCTAAGGAACACCATATATTTT. It translates to CASSQDLRNTIYF.

A few counts support this clonotype. The J gene is TRBJ1-5, the V gene TRBV20-1, with TRBD1 matching over 9 bases. CDR3 length: 14 amino acids. Unmatched junction bases numbered 16, after V lost 6 bases and J lost 13 bases. In germline, CDR1 is DFQATT, CDR2 SNEGSKA (reference sequence). The CDR3 protein is CSAPRGDRVHAQHF. The CDR3 DNA is TGCAGTGCCCCCAGGGGGGACAGGGTTCACGCACAGCATTTT.

This clonotype has just a few counts. The chain carries TRBV14 and TRBJ1-2, with unresolved D. The V end was cut by 6 bases, the J end by 0 bases, with 17 bases between. The CDR3 contains 16 residues. From germline, CDR1 is SGHDN and CDR2 FVKESK. The CDR3 DNA reads TGTGCCAGCAGAACGACCCGACCGGGAACTAACTATGGCTACACCTTC. This sequence encodes CASRTTRPGTNYGYTF.

This clonotype occurred once. The chain combines TRBV7-6 with TRBJ2-7, with D uncertain. The CDR3 covers 11 residues. CDR1 SGHVS and CDR2 FNYEAQ come from the germline V gene. The ends were cut back, 1 base at V and 5 bases at J, with 3 bases in the middle. CDR3 amino acids: CASSLGNEQYF. CDR3 nucleotide sequence: TGTGCCAGCAGCTTAGGTAACGAGCAGTACTTC. The variable domain in full, with the rest retrieved from reference TRBV7-6 and TRBJ2-7, is GAGVSQSPRYKVTKRGQDVALRCDPISGHVSLYWYRQALGQGPEFLTYFNYEAQQDKSGLPNDRFSAERPEGSISTLTIQRTEQRDSAMYRCASSLGNEQYFGPGTRLTVT.

The V gene is TRBV20-1, the J gene TRBJ1-5; tentatively, D is TRBD1 (6 bases). The V end was cut by 0 bases, the J end by 5 bases, with 8 bases between. This CDR3 comprises 13 residues. Germline CDR1 DFQATT, CDR2 SNEGSKA (reference sequence). CDR3 sequence: CSAREGGDQPQHF. The CDR3 region has the DNA TGCAGTGCTAGAGAAGGGGGGGATCAGCCCCAGCATTTT.

The CDR3 loop is CASGLPRVAGAGELFF. CDR3 DNA sequence: TGTGCTAGTGGTTTGCCCCGGGTAGCGGGGGCTGGGGAGCTGTTTTTT. The J gene is TRBJ2-2, the V gene TRBV12-5; 9 nucleotides agree with TRBD2. The junction had 9 bases not matched to a gene; V was cut back by 2 bases and J by 8 bases. Germline CDR1 and CDR2: LGHNT and FRNRAP. The CDR3 has 16 residues.

The chain combines TRBV7-9 with TRBJ1-6; D is possibly TRBD1 (6 bases). CDR3 length equals 15 residues. V lost 8 bases and J lost 6, with 17 bases in between. Germline CDR1 SEHNR, CDR2 FQNEAQ (reference sequence). The CDR3 is CASGSPGHSNSPLHF. The CDR3 region has the DNA TGTGCCAGCGGCTCTCCGGGACATAGTAATTCACCCCTCCACTTT.

The chain joins TRBV7-2 to TRBJ2-7; no reliable D call. V lost 2 bases to trimming and J lost 6 bases, with 17 bases between them. CDR3 length equals 15 residues. CDR1 and CDR2 (germline): SGHTA, FQGNSA. CDR3 nucleotide sequence: TGTGCCAGCAGCTTACTTTGGAACTCCCCATCCGAGCAGTACTTC. This encodes CASSLLWNSPSEQYF. The full variable domain, completed using reference TRBV7-2 and TRBJ2-7, is GAGVSQSPSNKVTEKGKDVELRCDPISGHTALYWYRQSLGQGLEFLIYFQGNSAPDKSGLPSDRFSAERTGGSVSTLTIQRTQQEDSAVYLCASSLLWNSPSEQYFGPGTRLTVT.

The J gene is TRBJ2-3, the V gene TRBV7-2; D ambiguous. Between the trimmed V and J ends, which lost 8 bases and 6 bases, there was a span of 27 bases. CDR3 length: 17 residues. From germline, CDR1 is SGHTA and CDR2 FQGNSA. The CDR3 loop is CASGRSTTARYADTQYF. CDR3 nucleotide sequence: TGTGCCAGCGGACGGTCGACGACTGCTCGGTACGCCGATACGCAGTATTTT.

This clonotype is medium-sized (0.01 to 0.1%) within its sample. V usage is TRBV12-3 or TRBV12-4 and J usage is TRBJ2-3; 13 nucleotides align to TRBD2. The junction had 6 bases not matched to a gene; V was cut back by 6 bases and J by 6 bases. This CDR3 comprises 15 residues. In nucleotides, the CDR3 is TGTGCCAGCAGAGAACTAGCGGGGGGGCCCGATACGCAGTATTTT. Residues: CASRELAGGPDTQYF.

This clonotype was picked up a small number of times. The V gene is TRBV7-2, the J gene TRBJ1-5, with a possible D match to TRBD1 (6 bases). Deletions cut 1 base from V and 7 bases from J, with 11 bases between. The germline V gene encodes CDR1 SGHTA and CDR2 FQGNSA. The CDR3 sequence is 14 residues long. CDR3 sequence reads: CASSLDRAGQPQHF. In DNA form, the CDR3 reads TGTGCCAGCAGCTTAGACAGGGCAGGGCAGCCCCAGCATTTT.

This chain connects TRBV2 to TRBJ1-6; D perhaps matches TRBD1 (5 bases). The length of the CDR3 is 14 residues. Per the germline V gene, CDR1 is SNHLY and CDR2 is FYNNEI. Trimming took 7 bases from V and 11 from J, leaving 18 bases between them. The CDR3 sequence is CASTEKSGGTPLHF. The CDR3 DNA sequence: TGTGCCAGCACCGAGAAATCGGGGGGAACACCCCTCCACTTT.

The chain couples TRBV6-1 to TRBJ1-6; TRBD1 agrees at 9 bases. CDR3 length: 13 amino acids. V lost 4 bases, J lost 9 bases, and 1 base stayed unmatched. Germline-derived CDR1 and CDR2 are MNHNS and SASEGT. The CDR3 DNA reads TGTGCCAGCAGTGGGACAGGGGTTTCACCCCTCCACTTT. It is translated as CASSGTGVSPLHF.

The V and J genes are TRBV25-1 and TRBJ1-2, with D unclear. Germline CDR1 reads MGHDK; CDR2 reads SYGVNS. The CDR3 length is 13 residues. The CDR3 sequence: CATLGPAGYGYTF. Written as DNA, the CDR3 is TGTGCAACTTTGGGTCCGGCGGGCTATGGCTACACCTTC.

The rearrangement links TRBV20-1 to TRBJ2-7, with 11 bases lining up with TRBD2. Germline V gene data show CDR1 as DFQATT and CDR2 as SNEGSKA (reference sequence). V was clipped by 2 bases and J by 1 base; unmatched bases: 4. There are 15 residues in the CDR3. This CDR3 reads CSARPSGGYSYEQYF. In DNA, the CDR3 is TGCAGTGCTAGACCTAGCGGGGGGTATTCCTACGAGCAGTACTTC.

The J gene is TRBJ1-6, the V gene TRBV10-3; D not certain. The germline V gene has CDR1 ENHRY and CDR2 SYGVKD. Trimming cost V 0 bases and J 5 bases, with 5 bases left between them. There are 14 residues in the CDR3. The CDR3 reads CAISESGNNSPLHF. The CDR3 DNA is TGTGCCATCAGTGAGTCAGGGAATAATTCACCCCTCCACTTT.

The V call is TRBV19, the J call TRBJ1-1; 9 positions agree with TRBD1. In germline, CDR1 is LNHDA, CDR2 SQIVND (reference sequence). With V trimmed by 4 bases and J by 1 base, 1 base remained unmatched. This CDR3 region has 14 residues. The CDR3 reads CASSRDRANTEAFF. The CDR3 DNA sequence: TGTGCCAGTAGTAGGGACAGGGCGAACACTGAAGCTTTCTTT.

This clonotype appeared a few times. The V gene is TRBV19, the J gene TRBJ1-2, with D possibly TRBD1 on 5 matching bases. This CDR3 contains 16 residues. Germline lookup yields CDR1 LNHDA and CDR2 SQIVND (reference sequence). Trimming pared 4 bases from V and 4 bases from J, leaving 19 bases between. CDR3 bases: TGTGCCAGTAGTACCCTTCCCCCAGGGTCCTCCTATGGCTACACCTTC. This sequence encodes CASSTLPPGSSYGYTF.

This chain connects TRBV5-4 to TRBJ2-1, with 12 bases that match TRBD2. The CDR3 contains 14 residues. V shed 0 bases, J shed 16 bases, and the junction held 8 bases outside the gene matches. Germline V CDR1 and CDR2: SGHNT, YYREEE (reference sequence). The CDR3 is CASSLALAGGELFF. The CDR3 DNA is TGTGCCAGCAGCTTGGCCCTAGCGGGGGGGGAGCTATTCTTC. Full variable domain (outside the CDR3, taken from reference TRBV5-4 and TRBJ2-1): ETGVTQSPTHLIKTRGQQVTLRCSSQSGHNTVSWYQQALGQGPQFIFQYYREEENGRGNFPPRFSGLQFPNYSSELNVNALELDDSALYLCASSLALAGGELFFGPGTRLTVL.

This clonotype was found a few times. The chain combines TRBV7-8 with TRBJ2-1; D gene uncertain. CDR3 length: 17 residues. Germline V gene data show CDR1 as SGHVS and CDR2 as FQNEAQ. The V end was cut by 3 bases, the J end by 0 bases, with 15 bases between. CDR3 nucleotides: TGTGCCAGCAGCTTTATACGAGGCCAGAGCTCCTACAATGAGCAGTTCTTC. It specifies CASSFIRGQSSYNEQFF. The full variable domain, completed using reference TRBV7-8 and TRBJ2-1, is GAGVSQSPRYKVAKRGQDVALRCDPISGHVSLFWYQQALGQGPEFLTYFQNEAQLDKSGLPSDRFFAERPEGSVSTLKIQRTQQEDSAVYLCASSFIRGQSSYNEQFFGPGTRLTVL.